This T cell receptor beta chain was captured by sequencing in a study of T-cell memory formation after mild COVID-19. General study points: CD4+ clones that contracted lay mainly in CM and EM; CD8+ ones lay in EMRA. Unconfirmed was the SARS-CoV-2 specificity of second-wave clones that peaked on day 37.

TCR alpha and TCR beta cDNA libraries with sample barcodes and UMIs came from 5'RACE using constant-segment primers. TCRdb independently ran MiXCR on the 5' RACE reads; one entry per CDR3 protein. Found here are 44,000 or so distinct CDR3 sequences, roughly 9.8% of them singletons; the top ten hold about 11%. As to this clonotype: Antigen: not known.

The receptor comes from an adult woman who had mild COVID-19 (a few samples of this study predate the infection). Cell type and time point are not known. The sequencing sample was made of PBMCs or a T cell subset sorted from them (not recorded which).

This CDR3 is CASSQDSTSGSLGELFF. CDR3 DNA: TGTGCCAGCAGCCAAGATAGCACTAGCGGGAGTCTCGGGGAGCTGTTTTTT. The chain couples TRBV4-2 to TRBJ2-2; 11 bases agree with TRBD2. The CDR3 runs to 17 residues. Germline-derived CDR1 and CDR2 are LGHNA and YNFKEQ. Trimming at V came to 0 bases and at J to 7 bases, leaving 7 bases not matched to a gene.